Each of the 23 T cell receptor beta chains below was sequenced from the same sample in a study of blood T cell repertoires in COVID-19. The data were produced by immunoSEQ multiplex PCR, yet TCRdb's version contains in-frame clones alone and is incomplete. The sample holds roughly 200,000 clones, over 80% seen once. The specimen sequenced was PBMCs or T cells enriched from blood (not recorded which). The receptors stem from a young man who had recovered from COVID-19.

V and J are TRBV19 and TRBJ2-1; D call uncertain. The V gene's germline CDR1 is LNHDA and CDR2 SQIVND (reference sequence). CDR3 length: 16 amino acids. Deletions cut 0 bases from V and 0 bases from J, with 9 bases between. The CDR3 nucleotides are TGTGCCAGTAGTATAGATAGAGCGAGCTCCTACAATGAGCAGTTCTTC. Encoded protein: CASSIDRASSYNEQFF.

A remark on this clone: Germline is not matched at one junction end, which may reflect a read error. The V gene is TRBV4-3, the J gene TRBJ1-2; D might be TRBD1 (6 bases). The length of the CDR3 is 14 residues. In germline, CDR1 is LGHNA, CDR2 YSLEER. The CDR3 DNA reads as TGCGCCAGCGGCCAAGCCAACAGGGTGGACGGCTACACCTTC. Its translation: CASGQANRVDGYTF.

The genes are TRBV28 and TRBJ1-5; maybe TRBD1 (6 bases). V dropped 3 bases and J dropped 7 bases, with 19 bases sitting between them. The CDR3 is 16 residues long. Germline V gene sequence: CDR1 MDHEN, CDR2 SYDVKM. The DNA for the CDR3 is TGTGCCAGCAGTTTTCCTGGGGGGGCCGCTGGACAGCCCCAGCATTTT. Translating gives CASSFPGGAAGQPQHF.

This clone was seen only once. This CDR3 reads CASSQRQGGVADTQYF. For the CDR3, the DNA is TGTGCCAGCAGCCAGCGACAGGGGGGGGTCGCAGATACGCAGTATTTT. The chain has TRBV11-2 and TRBJ2-3; 9 positions match TRBD1. The V gene's germline CDR1 is SGHAT and CDR2 FQNNGV. V gave up 5 bases and J gave up 4 bases; unmatched junction bases: 10. The CDR3 sequence is 16 residues long. Full variable domain (remainder filled in from reference TRBV11-2 and TRBJ2-3): EAGVAQSPRYKIIEKRQSVAFWCNPISGHATLYWYQQILGQGPKLLIQFQNNGVVDDSQLPKDRFSAERLKGVDSTLKIQPAKLEDSAVYLCASSQRQGGVADTQYFGPGTRLTVL.

V and J are TRBV13 and TRBJ1-6, with 9 bases matching TRBD1. V trimming: 4 bases; J trimming: 8 bases; junction bases outside the gene matches: 3. Germline V CDR1 and CDR2: PRHDT, FYEKMQ (reference sequence). This CDR3 spans 14 amino acids. CDR3 loop: CASSYRDRDSPLHF. CDR3 DNA: TGTGCCAGCAGCTACCGGGACAGGGATTCACCCCTCCACTTT.

This chain uses TRBV19 with TRBJ1-2, with D possibly being TRBD1 (5 bases). This CDR3 spans 12 amino acids. CDR1 and CDR2 (germline): LNHDA, SQIVND (reference sequence). Trimming took 10 bases from V and 4 from J, leaving 13 bases between them. In DNA form, the CDR3 reads TGTGCCACTAACCAGGGTACCTATGGCTACACCTTC. Translating gives CATNQGTYGYTF.

The chain joins TRBV30 to TRBJ1-1, with D perhaps TRBD1 (6 bases). The CDR3 extends over 13 amino acids. The germline V gene encodes CDR1 GTSNPN and CDR2 SVGIG (reference sequence). With 4 bases removed from V and 1 base from J, the gap between germline ends came to 10 bases. CDR3 protein: CAWNMDRNTEAFF. As DNA, the CDR3 is TGTGCCTGGAATATGGACAGGAACACTGAAGCTTTCTTT.

The chain employs TRBV30 and TRBJ1-1, with 10 bases lining up with TRBD1. The junction had 12 bases not matched to a gene; V was cut back by 4 bases and J by 1 base. The CDR3 runs 17 residues. The germline V gene has CDR1 GTSNPN and CDR2 SVGIG (reference sequence). The CDR3 DNA is TGTGCCTGGACCACCCTTGGGACAGGGGTAGGGAACACTGAAGCTTTCTTT. It encodes CAWTTLGTGVGNTEAFF. The variable domain in full, with the rest retrieved from reference TRBV30 and TRBJ1-1, is SQTIHQWPATLVQPVGSPLSLECTVEGTSNPNLYWYRQAAGRGLQLLFYSVGIGQISSEVPQNLSASRPQDRQFILSSKKLLLSDSGFYLCAWTTLGTGVGNTEAFFGQGTRLTVV.

J is TRBJ1-1 and V is TRBV27; 9 nucleotides agree with TRBD1. V trimming: 6 bases; J trimming: 1 base; junction bases outside the gene matches: 6. CDR1 and CDR2 from the germline V gene are MNHEY and SMNVEV (reference sequence). CDR3 length: 15 amino acids. The CDR3 bases are TGTGCCAGCAGCACCCTGGGACAGGGGAACACTGAAGCTTTCTTT. It yields the protein CASSTLGQGNTEAFF.

The gene calls are TRBV30 and TRBJ1-1; TRBD1 agrees at 10 bases. J gave up 5 bases and V 4 bases, and 10 bases lay outside the gene matches. The CDR3 covers 15 residues. The V gene's germline CDR1 is GTSNPN and CDR2 SVGIG (reference sequence). CDR3 in amino acids: CAWMMDRGKKTEAFF. The CDR3 DNA reads as TGTGCCTGGATGATGGACAGGGGGAAAAAGACTGAAGCTTTCTTT.

The chain has TRBV7-9 and TRBJ2-5; 8 bases fit TRBD1. Trimming removed 1 base from V and 2 bases from J; junction bases left unmatched: 3. CDR3 length: 15 residues. The germline CDR1 and CDR2 sequences are SEHNR and FQNEAQ (reference sequence). For the CDR3, the DNA is TGTGCCAGCAGCTTAGATGGGGACAGGCAAGAGACCCAGTACTTC. This encodes CASSLDGDRQETQYF.

The V call is TRBV5-1, the J call TRBJ1-4; D perhaps matches TRBD1 (6 bases). Germline V gene sequence: CDR1 SGHRS, CDR2 YFSETQ. This CDR3 is 13 amino acids long. V was shortened by 5 bases and J by 4 bases, with 9 bases between the two germline ends. The CDR3 here is CASRDSFNEKLFF. Here the CDR3 DNA reads TGCGCCAGCAGGGACAGCTTTAATGAAAAACTGTTTTTT.

CDR3 in DNA: TGTGCCACCAGACAGGTGAACACAGATACGCAGTATTTT. Translated: CATRQVNTDTQYF. The chain is built from TRBV24-1 and TRBJ2-3; a possible D gene is TRBD1 (5 bases). Germline lookup yields CDR1 KGHDR and CDR2 SFDVKD. The CDR3 has 13 amino acids. The V end was cut by 7 bases, the J end by 2 bases, with 9 bases between.

This chain uses TRBV6-6 with TRBJ2-3, with 10 bases lining up with TRBD2. Germline CDR1 and CDR2: MNHNY and SVGAGI (reference sequence). The CDR3 is 17 amino acids. J gave up 4 bases and V 5 bases, and 12 bases lay outside the gene matches. This chain's CDR3 is CASSLSASGSFADTQYF. In nucleotides, the CDR3 is TGTGCCAGCAGTCTGTCGGCTAGCGGGAGTTTCGCAGATACGCAGTATTTT.

This chain uses TRBV6-5 with TRBJ1-2; D gene ambiguous. Germline V gene sequence: CDR1 MNHEY, CDR2 SVGAGI. V was shortened by 6 bases and J by 5 bases, with 13 bases between the two germline ends. CDR3 length equals 13 residues. The CDR3 nucleotides are TGTGCCAGCAGACGGGAGACGCCATATGGCTACACCTTC. This sequence encodes CASRRETPYGYTF.

The chain joins TRBV7-2 to TRBJ1-4, with 8 bases lining up with TRBD1. V was clipped by 1 base and J by 4 bases; unmatched bases: 8. CDR1 is SGHTA, CDR2 FQGNSA, per germline. This CDR3 is 17 amino acids long. The CDR3 nucleotides read TGTGCCAGCAGCTTAGGAGGCCGGACAGGGATTAATGAAAAACTGTTTTTT. Encoded protein: CASSLGGRTGINEKLFF.

The V and J genes are TRBV10-3 and TRBJ1-1; D is unclear. V was pared by 10 bases and J by 3 bases, with 15 bases between. The V gene's germline CDR1 is ENHRY and CDR2 SYGVKD. CDR3 length equals 13 residues. This CDR3 reads CATSFRGDTEAFF. CDR3 sequence (DNA): TGTGCCACCTCCTTTCGGGGTGACACTGAAGCTTTCTTT.

The chain combines TRBV4-3 with TRBJ2-2; D remains unclear. Germline assignment: CDR1 LGHNA and CDR2 YSLEER. The CDR3 is 14 amino acids. The V end lost 0 bases, the J end lost 8 bases, and 10 bases lay between the germline ends. The DNA for the CDR3 is TGCGCCAGCAGCCAAGAATGGGCATTGGGGGAGCTGTTTTTT. It is translated as CASSQEWALGELFF.

CDR3 residues: CASRVTSGRRETQYF. The CDR3 bases are TGTGCCAGCAGGGTAACTAGCGGGAGGCGGGAGACCCAGTACTTC. The rearrangement joins TRBV28 to TRBJ2-5, with 12 bases aligning to TRBD2. The J segment lost 5 bases and the V segment lost 6 bases, leaving 7 bases of the junction unmatched. The germline gives CDR1 MDHEN, CDR2 SYDVKM. The CDR3 totals 15 residues.

The chain joins TRBV3-1 (or the pseudogene TRBV3-2) to TRBJ2-7; 9 positions agree with TRBD1. J gave up 4 bases and V 1 base, and 8 bases lay outside the gene matches. The CDR3 spans 16 residues. Germline CDR1 reads LGHDT; CDR2 reads YNNKEL (reference sequence). The CDR3: CASSQGPGQGMYEQYF. The CDR3 DNA follows: TGTGCCAGCAGCCAAGGCCCCGGACAGGGGATGTACGAGCAGTACTTC.

The gene calls are TRBV5-1 and TRBJ2-3; 10 nucleotides align to TRBD2. V lost 5 bases and J lost 6; bases outside the gene matches: 6. CDR1 is SGHRS and CDR2 is YFSETQ in the germline V gene. This CDR3 contains 14 residues. CDR3 loop: CASRTSGMGDTQYF. CDR3 sequence (DNA): TGCGCCAGCAGAACTAGCGGGATGGGTGATACGCAGTATTTT.

The chain carries TRBV5-1 and TRBJ2-1; 14 bases align to TRBD2. Germline-derived CDR1 and CDR2 are SGHRS and YFSETQ. With V trimmed by 6 bases and J by 0 bases, 11 bases remained unmatched. The CDR3 runs to 19 residues. The CDR3 DNA follows: TGCGCCAGCACGGAATCGACTAGCGGGAGGGCTAGCTCCTACAATGAGCAGTTCTTC. This encodes CASTESTSGRASSYNEQFF.

The genes are TRBV5-1 and TRBJ1-2; a weak D match, TRBD1 (6 bases). The germline V and J ends were trimmed by 2 bases and 4 bases, with 18 bases remaining between them. The CDR3 runs to 16 residues. Germline-derived CDR1 and CDR2 are SGHRS and YFSETQ. This CDR3 is CASSFGPYREAYGYTF. The CDR3 region has the DNA TGCGCCAGCAGCTTTGGTCCCTACAGGGAAGCCTATGGCTACACCTTC.